These T cell receptor beta chains were read from a single sample in a study of vaccination effects on CD4 cells after COVID-19. No antigens are known for them. Profiled with immunoSEQ multiplex PCR; TCRdb holds only in-frame clones, not every one. The sample lists around 32,000 clones; 72% were seen once. The sample in question was CD4+ T cells from PBMCs cultured with HCoV-229E spike peptides, obtained after COVID-19 vaccination. These receptor sequences come from a human donor who received a COVID-19 vaccine. Each CDR3 is given without its conserved first and last residue. Each record gives: D gene, V gene, J gene, CDR3 protein. D genes are given only for firm matches.

D: -
V: TRBV5-1
J: TRBJ2-1
CDR3: ASTTISSNEQF

D: TRBD2
V: TRBV20-1
J: TRBJ2-7
CDR3: SASRLAGLYEQY

D: TRBD1
V: TRBV5-6
J: TRBJ1-2
CDR3: ASSAQGKGAYGYT

D: -
V: TRBV2
J: TRBJ2-7
CDR3: ASRQGVYEQY

D: TRBD1
V: TRBV2
J: TRBJ1-4
CDR3: ASSEPTGSNEKLF

D: TRBD2
V: TRBV6-5
J: TRBJ2-5
CDR3: ASRRLTSGWETQY

D: TRBD1
V: TRBV25-1
J: TRBJ1-1
CDR3: ASRTGTEAF

D: TRBD1
V: TRBV12-5
J: TRBJ2-7
CDR3: ASGSGTGGVLEEQY

D: -
V: TRBV6-5
J: TRBJ1-5
CDR3: ASTSSGNNQPQH

D: TRBD1
V: TRBV18
J: TRBJ1-1
CDR3: ASSAGQLNTEAF

D: -
V: TRBV5-4
J: TRBJ2-5
CDR3: ASSLGTPGTHQETQY

D: -
V: TRBV11-3
J: TRBJ2-1
CDR3: ASSLEQGGVDNEQF

D: -
V: TRBV4-1
J: TRBJ1-5
CDR3: ASSQVFGARGNQPQH

D: -
V: TRBV6-5
J: TRBJ2-5
CDR3: ASYRETQY

D: TRBD2
V: TRBV5-1
J: TRBJ2-1
CDR3: ASSPPGLAGAYNEQF

D: TRBD2
V: TRBV6-2/TRBV6-3
J: TRBJ2-7
CDR3: ASSGAGSYSYEQY

D: TRBD2
V: TRBV5-1
J: TRBJ2-1
CDR3: ASSLAMAGGPNEQF

D: TRBD2
V: TRBV7-9
J: TRBJ2-1
CDR3: ASSVGLEQERKQDNEQF

D: -
V: TRBV2
J: TRBJ1-4
CDR3: ASRTGSGDEKLF

D: TRBD2
V: TRBV6-1
J: TRBJ2-7
CDR3: ASSEMGGVPYEQY

D: TRBD2
V: TRBV30
J: TRBJ2-7
CDR3: AWSQLAGVYEQY

D: TRBD2
V: TRBV9
J: TRBJ2-2
CDR3: ASSVTSGMGGELF

D: -
V: TRBV27
J: TRBJ1-5
CDR3: ASSLGLSNQPQH

D: -
V: TRBV5-6
J: TRBJ2-5
CDR3: ASSLGDGETQY